This is a list of T cell receptor beta chains from one sample in a study of CD8+ T cells in alopecia areata. Sequenced by immunoSEQ multiplex PCR; TCRdb stores in-frame clones only, minus some. The sample lists fewer than 100,000 clones, about three quarters occurring once. The sequencing used CD8+ T cells sorted from blood, collected between weeks 43 and 45, from a patient treated with tofacitinib. Receptors were obtained from a human donor with alopecia areata. Both conserved end residues are part of each CDR3. The D gene is left open where the match is weak. Clone size is stated in some rows and not others, as once, few, many or a class when expanded.

v_gene: TRBV2; abundance: -; d_gene: -; j_gene: TRBJ1-4; CDR3nt: TGTGCCAGCAGCACAGGTCTTGCAACTAATGAAAAACTGTTTTTT; CDR3aa: CASSTGLATNEKLFF
v_gene: TRBV11-2; abundance: -; d_gene: -; j_gene: TRBJ2-7; CDR3nt: TGTGCCAGCAGCTTAGATCAGGGCAGAACTTTGAACTTC; CDR3aa: CASSLDQGRTLNF
v_gene: TRBV4-3; abundance: -; d_gene: -; j_gene: TRBJ1-1; CDR3nt: TGCGCCAGCAGCCAAGATGGCAACACTGAAGCTTTCTTT; CDR3aa: CASSQDGNTEAFF
v_gene: TRBV5-6; abundance: -; d_gene: TRBD1; j_gene: TRBJ2-2; CDR3nt: TGTGCCAGCAGAAACAGACAGGGCTTATCGAACACCGGGGAGCTGTTTTTT; CDR3aa: CASRNRQGLSNTGELFF
v_gene: TRBV25-1; abundance: -; d_gene: -; j_gene: TRBJ2-1; CDR3nt: TGTGCCAGCAGTGAACCGACAGCCTACAATGAGCAGTTCTTC; CDR3aa: CASSEPTAYNEQFF
v_gene: TRBV12-5; abundance: -; d_gene: TRBD1; j_gene: TRBJ1-5; CDR3nt: TGTGCTAGTGGTTTGTCGGGACAGGGGAAAGATCAGCCCCAGCATTTT; CDR3aa: CASGLSGQGKDQPQHF
v_gene: TRBV7-2; abundance: -; d_gene: TRBD2; j_gene: TRBJ2-3; CDR3nt: TGTGCCAGCAGCTCTAGCGGGGGGGCGAAGACAGATACGCAGTATTTT; CDR3aa: CASSSSGGAKTDTQYF
v_gene: TRBV4-3; abundance: few; d_gene: -; j_gene: TRBJ2-1; CDR3nt: TGCGCCAGCAGCCAAGGGAGCACCTACAATGAGCAGTTCTTC; CDR3aa: CASSQGSTYNEQFF
v_gene: TRBV4-3; abundance: -; d_gene: -; j_gene: TRBJ2-7; CDR3nt: TGCGCCAGCAGCCAAGATCGGAACGGAGCCTACGAGCAGTACTTC; CDR3aa: CASSQDRNGAYEQYF
v_gene: TRBV13; abundance: medium-sized; d_gene: TRBD1; j_gene: TRBJ1-2; CDR3nt: TGTGCCAGCAGCTTAAGGGACAGGACTCCGCTCTATGGCTACACCTTC; CDR3aa: CASSLRDRTPLYGYTF
v_gene: TRBV29-1; abundance: -; d_gene: TRBD1; j_gene: TRBJ2-2; CDR3nt: TGCAGCGCCAGGGGACAGGGGGAGGTCGGGGAGCTGTTTTTT; CDR3aa: CSARGQGEVGELFF
v_gene: TRBV7-9; abundance: once; d_gene: -; j_gene: TRBJ1-5; CDR3nt: TGTGCCAGCAGCTTAGGTGAAATAGATAGCAATCAGCCCCAGCATTTT; CDR3aa: CASSLGEIDSNQPQHF
v_gene: TRBV7-8; abundance: few; d_gene: TRBD1; j_gene: TRBJ2-5; CDR3nt: TGTGCCAGCAGCTTAGGGCGGGACAGGGGGCGTAGGCAAGAGACCCAGTACTTC; CDR3aa: CASSLGRDRGRRQETQYF
v_gene: TRBV7-3; abundance: few; d_gene: -; j_gene: TRBJ2-3; CDR3nt: TGTGCCAGCAGCTTAGGTACTTATTCAACAGATACGCAGTATTTT; CDR3aa: CASSLGTYSTDTQYF
v_gene: TRBV7-2; abundance: -; d_gene: TRBD1; j_gene: TRBJ2-7; CDR3nt: TGTGCCAGCAGCCCTCTGAGGGGACAGGGGTACGAGCAGTACTTC; CDR3aa: CASSPLRGQGYEQYF
v_gene: TRBV13; abundance: -; d_gene: -; j_gene: TRBJ1-2; CDR3nt: TGTGCCAGCAGCTTATGGGGGGGCAGTGGCTACACCTTC; CDR3aa: CASSLWGGSGYTF
v_gene: TRBV4-3; abundance: -; d_gene: -; j_gene: TRBJ2-1; CDR3nt: TGCGCCAGCAGCCCCGACGGGACACTTAATTTAGGTGAGCAGTTCTTC; CDR3aa: CASSPDGTLNLGEQFF
v_gene: TRBV27; abundance: few; d_gene: TRBD1; j_gene: TRBJ1-1; CDR3nt: TGTGCCAGCAGCCAAACAGGGGGCATCACTGAAGCTTTCTTT; CDR3aa: CASSQTGGITEAFF
v_gene: TRBV13; abundance: -; d_gene: TRBD1; j_gene: TRBJ1-2; CDR3nt: TGTGCCAGCAGCCCCCGGGACAGGGGATCCGCAAATGGCTACACCTTC; CDR3aa: CASSPRDRGSANGYTF
v_gene: TRBV19; abundance: -; d_gene: TRBD1; j_gene: TRBJ1-1; CDR3nt: TGTGCCAGTAGAACACGACAGGGAAGAACTGAAGCTTTCTTT; CDR3aa: CASRTRQGRTEAFF
v_gene: TRBV13; abundance: -; d_gene: -; j_gene: TRBJ1-1; CDR3nt: TGTGCCAGCAGCCCACAGACGGGGGGGGGCACTGAAGCTTTCTTT; CDR3aa: CASSPQTGGGTEAFF
v_gene: TRBV30; abundance: few; d_gene: -; j_gene: TRBJ2-2; CDR3nt: TGTGCCTGGAGGCCCGCCGGGGAGCTGTTTTTT; CDR3aa: CAWRPAGELFF
v_gene: TRBV6-1; abundance: -; d_gene: -; j_gene: TRBJ1-1; CDR3nt: TGTGCCAGCAGTGAATTGAGGGGGACCGGCACTGAAGCTTTCTTT; CDR3aa: CASSELRGTGTEAFF
v_gene: TRBV4-3; abundance: -; d_gene: -; j_gene: TRBJ1-1; CDR3nt: TGCGCCAGCAGCCAAGAGGCAGGAGGTAACACTGAAGCTTTCTTT; CDR3aa: CASSQEAGGNTEAFF
v_gene: TRBV4-3; abundance: -; d_gene: -; j_gene: TRBJ2-1; CDR3nt: TGCGCCAGCAGCCAGAAGCGGAGCTCCTACAATGAGCAGTTCTTC; CDR3aa: CASSQKRSSYNEQFF
v_gene: TRBV10-2; abundance: -; d_gene: -; j_gene: TRBJ1-2; CDR3nt: TGCGCCAGCAGTGAGTCGCTAGGGGATAACTATGGCTACACCTTC; CDR3aa: CASSESLGDNYGYTF
v_gene: TRBV29-1; abundance: -; d_gene: TRBD1; j_gene: TRBJ2-3; CDR3nt: TGCAGCGCGTGGGGGACAGGGACCTCTCGGTCCGCCTTGGTTCACACAGATACGCAGTATTTT; CDR3aa: CSAWGTGTSRSALVHTDTQYF
v_gene: TRBV11-2; abundance: many; d_gene: TRBD2; j_gene: TRBJ2-3; CDR3nt: TGTGCCAGCAGCTTAAGCCTAGCGGGGGGGAGCACAGATACGCAGTATTTT; CDR3aa: CASSLSLAGGSTDTQYF
v_gene: TRBV27; abundance: -; d_gene: TRBD1; j_gene: TRBJ1-1; CDR3nt: TGTGCCAGCAGTTTGACCCCCGGGACAGGGTTCACTGAAGCTTTCTTT; CDR3aa: CASSLTPGTGFTEAFF
v_gene: TRBV19; abundance: -; d_gene: TRBD1; j_gene: TRBJ2-5; CDR3nt: TGTGCCAGTAGTATCAGGACAGGCGGCGAGACCCAGTACTTC; CDR3aa: CASSIRTGGETQYF
v_gene: TRBV2; abundance: few; d_gene: TRBD1; j_gene: TRBJ2-7; CDR3nt: TGTGCCAGCATCAGGGACAGCGTCTACGAGCAGTACTTC; CDR3aa: CASIRDSVYEQYF
v_gene: TRBV30; abundance: -; d_gene: TRBD1; j_gene: TRBJ1-2; CDR3nt: TGTGCCTGGAGGGATGGACAGGGGTATGGCTACACCTTC; CDR3aa: CAWRDGQGYGYTF
v_gene: TRBV5-1; abundance: -; d_gene: TRBD1; j_gene: TRBJ2-5; CDR3nt: TGCGCCAGCAGCCAGGGACAGGGGAAATGGGTTGAGACCCAGTACTTC; CDR3aa: CASSQGQGKWVETQYF
v_gene: TRBV4-3; abundance: few; d_gene: -; j_gene: TRBJ2-1; CDR3nt: TGCGCCAGCAGCCAAGCCACGAGCTCCTACAATGAGCAGTTCTTC; CDR3aa: CASSQATSSYNEQFF
v_gene: TRBV19; abundance: -; d_gene: TRBD1; j_gene: TRBJ2-5; CDR3nt: TGTGCCTCGAGAGGGACAGTCCAAGAGACCCAGTACTTC; CDR3aa: CASRGTVQETQYF
v_gene: TRBV11-2; abundance: -; d_gene: TRBD1; j_gene: TRBJ1-4; CDR3nt: TGTGCCAGCAGGCCCGGGACAGGGCATGAAAAACTGTTTTTT; CDR3aa: CASRPGTGHEKLFF
v_gene: TRBV14; abundance: -; d_gene: -; j_gene: TRBJ2-3; CDR3nt: TGTGCCAGCAGTACGTCCCATCTAGCTACGCAGTATTTT; CDR3aa: CASSTSHLATQYF
v_gene: TRBV30; abundance: -; d_gene: -; j_gene: TRBJ1-2; CDR3nt: TGTGCCTGGAGGAACTATGGCTACACCTTC; CDR3aa: CAWRNYGYTF
v_gene: TRBV14; abundance: -; d_gene: -; j_gene: TRBJ1-1; CDR3nt: TGTGCCAGCACCTATGACACTTCCATCTCGAACACTGAAGCTTTCTTT; CDR3aa: CASTYDTSISNTEAFF